Listed here are 11 T cell receptor beta chains from one sample, sequenced in a study of T cell responses to AZD1222 COVID-19 vaccine. The method was immunoSEQ multiplex PCR; TCRdb's version includes in-frame clones alone and lacks a portion of them. The sample records about 150,000 clones, approximately 88% being singletons. The material sequenced was peripheral blood, taken on day 0 of AZD1222 vaccination. The source of these receptors is an adult in good health.

The V and J genes are TRBV9 and TRBJ2-5; 7 nucleotides match TRBD2. The CDR3 has 17 amino acids. The J segment lost 6 bases and the V segment lost 0 bases, leaving 14 bases of the junction unmatched. The germline V gene encodes CDR1 SGDLS and CDR2 YYNGEE. DNA of the CDR3: TGTGCCAGCAGCGTAGGGATAGGGGAGGGACTCCTGAAGACCCAGTACTTC. This codes for CASSVGIGEGLLKTQYF.

The J gene is TRBJ1-1, the V gene TRBV28, with D possibly matching TRBD1 (6 bases). The CDR3 loop spans 15 amino acids. Germline lookup yields CDR1 MDHEN and CDR2 SYDVKM. The germline V and J ends were trimmed by 7 bases and 7 bases, with 22 bases remaining between them. CDR3: CASIPSRWTANEAFF. For the CDR3, the DNA is TGTGCCAGCATCCCGAGCCGATGGACAGCAAATGAAGCTTTCTTT. The entire variable domain, with the rest obtained from reference TRBV28 and TRBJ1-1, is as follows: DVKVTQSSRYLVKRTGEKVFLECVQDMDHENMFWYRQDPGLGLRLIYFSYDVKMKEKGDIPEGYSVSREKKERFSLILESASTNQTSMYLCASIPSRWTANEAFFGQGTRLTVV.

V usage is TRBV30 and J usage is TRBJ2-1; maybe TRBD2 (6 bases). The CDR3 extends over 15 amino acids. Trimming removed 1 base at V and 4 bases at J, with 14 bases between. Germline values: CDR1 GTSNPN, CDR2 SVGIG (reference sequence). The CDR3 sequence is CAWSGVAATYNEQFF. The CDR3 nucleotides read TGTGCCTGGAGTGGGGTAGCGGCGACTTACAATGAGCAGTTCTTC.

J is TRBJ1-2 and V is TRBV19; 7 bases map to TRBD1. This CDR3 is 15 amino acids long. Germline CDR1 reads LNHDA; CDR2 reads SQIVND (reference sequence). Trimming cost V 5 bases and J 2 bases; bases outside gene matches: 8. CDR3 sequence: CASSLQGPPNYGYTF. The CDR3 bases are TGTGCCAGTAGTTTACAGGGGCCCCCCAACTATGGCTACACCTTC.

The V gene is TRBV12-3 or TRBV12-4, the J gene TRBJ1-6; the D is unclear. V shed 3 bases and J shed 5 bases, with 5 bases lying between them. The CDR3 extends over 13 amino acids. CDR3 in amino acids: CASSFTHNSPLHF. In DNA form, the CDR3 reads TGTGCCAGCAGTTTTACCCATAATTCACCCCTCCACTTT.

The rearrangement links TRBV21-1 to TRBJ2-7; TRBD2, as called in the table, went unchecked against the DNA. TRBV21-1 is a listed pseudogene. This CDR3 region has 19 residues. The chain's CDR3 is CASSKGRGRAHPLSYEQYF. The DNA of the CDR3 is TGTGCCAGCAGCAAAGGGAGGGGCAGGGCCCACCCCCTCTCCTACGAGCAGTACTTC.

The chain links TRBV12-3 or TRBV12-4 to TRBJ1-5, with D perhaps matching TRBD1 (5 bases). Trimming shortened V by 6 bases and J by 7 bases, and 13 bases separated the two germline ends. This CDR3 region has 13 residues. The CDR3 DNA follows: TGTGCCAGCAGGCTGGGACCGGGACAGCCCCAGCATTTT. Protein product: CASRLGPGQPQHF.

The gene calls are TRBV9 and TRBJ2-2, with TRBD1 identical over 9 bases. CDR3 size: 16 residues. The germline CDR1 and CDR2 sequences are SGDLS and YYNGEE. The trim removed 1 base at V and 6 bases at J, leaving 7 bases unmatched. The CDR3 coding sequence is TGTGCCAGCAGCGTATGGGGACAGGGTTCACCCGGGGAGCTGTTTTTT. The encoded protein is CASSVWGQGSPGELFF.

The rearrangement links TRBV12-3 or TRBV12-4 to TRBJ1-2, with 7 bases aligning to TRBD1. Trimming took 6 bases from V and 7 from J; bases not matched to a gene: 8. CDR3 length: 13 residues. The CDR3 protein is CASSPDRASGYTF. The CDR3 bases are TGTGCCAGCAGCCCAGACAGGGCTAGTGGCTACACCTTC.

The V gene is TRBV4-2, the J gene TRBJ1-1, with D uncertain. Trimming left V 3 bases short and J 2 bases short, with 10 bases between. The germline V gene encodes CDR1 LGHNA and CDR2 YNFKEQ. The CDR3 spans 14 residues. The CDR3 loop reads CASSHPGKNTEAFF. In DNA form, the CDR3 reads TGTGCCAGCAGCCATCCGGGGAAAAACACTGAAGCTTTCTTT.

This clone appeared a single time. The J gene is TRBJ2-3, the V gene TRBV7-2; no definite D call. The CDR3 length is 13 residues. Per the germline V gene, CDR1 is SGHTA and CDR2 is FQGNSA. The V end was cut by 3 bases, the J end by 6 bases, with 10 bases between. CDR3 region: CASSLVTSDTQYF. The CDR3 coding sequence is TGTGCCAGCAGCTTGGTGACCAGCGATACGCAGTATTTT. The full variable domain, its missing parts supplied by reference TRBV7-2 and TRBJ2-3, is GAGVSQSPSNKVTEKGKDVELRCDPISGHTALYWYRQSLGQGLEFLIYFQGNSAPDKSGLPSDRFSAERTGGSVSTLTIQRTQQEDSAVYLCASSLVTSDTQYFGPGTRLTVL.